In this sample, the clone carrying this TCR beta chain turned up a few times. The TCRbeta library incorporated unique molecular identifiers. Each CDR3 protein is one row after TCRdb ran MiXCR on the PCR reads. Of 450,000 to 600,000 distinct CDR3 sequences listed, 15% to 20% are singletons. These data belong to a study of T-cell reconstitution after alpha-beta-depleted transplantation in children. CDR1 and CDR2 (germline): WSHSY, SAAADI. The V segment lost 2 bases and the J segment 5 bases; nucleotides outside the gene matches: 3. The CDR3 extends over 13 amino acids. The chain carries TRBV10-2 and TRBJ2-7; 7 bases are a match to TRBD2. The material sequenced was PBMCs from the stem cell graft donor, taken from the stem cell graft. This sequence originates from a human donor who donated a stem cell graft to a child with acute lymphoblastic leukemia. For the CDR3, the DNA is TGCGCCAGCAGTGAGGGGCTAGCGGACGAGCAGTACTTC. Translating it yields CASSEGLADEQYF.